The T cell receptor beta chain described here comes from a study of cytomegalovirus exposure and HLA in healthy donors. The length of the CDR3 is 14 residues. Trimming left V 0 bases short and J 0 bases short, with 3 bases between. Germline V gene sequence: CDR1 SGHVS, CDR2 FQNEAQ. Among the donors, all were healthy bone marrow donors. Study findings and constraints: At a 0.05 false discovery rate, a later analysis found 18,000 or so TCR beta sequences to be associated with HLA alleles.

This clone was detected a few times. Its antigen remains unknown. The study ran its PCR with 60 Vbeta and 13 Jbeta primers. The assay was immunoSEQ multiplex PCR, and TCRdb's table has in-frame clones only and misses some. Among roughly 150,000 clones listed, 60% to 80% were seen once. The TCR comes from a man aged 18 to 29 in good health and CMV-seropositive. V usage is TRBV7-8 and J usage is TRBJ1-5; no firm D call. The sample was PBMCs. The CDR3 coding sequence is TGTGCCAGCAGCTTAGCCAGTAGCAATCAGCCCCAGCATTTT. The encoded protein is CASSLASSNQPQHF. The entire variable domain, with the rest obtained from reference TRBV7-8 and TRBJ1-5, is as follows: GAGVSQSPRYKVAKRGQDVALRCDPISGHVSLFWYQQALGQGPEFLTYFQNEAQLDKSGLPSDRFFAERPEGSVSTLKIQRTQQEDSAVYLCASSLASSNQPQHFGDGTRLSIL.